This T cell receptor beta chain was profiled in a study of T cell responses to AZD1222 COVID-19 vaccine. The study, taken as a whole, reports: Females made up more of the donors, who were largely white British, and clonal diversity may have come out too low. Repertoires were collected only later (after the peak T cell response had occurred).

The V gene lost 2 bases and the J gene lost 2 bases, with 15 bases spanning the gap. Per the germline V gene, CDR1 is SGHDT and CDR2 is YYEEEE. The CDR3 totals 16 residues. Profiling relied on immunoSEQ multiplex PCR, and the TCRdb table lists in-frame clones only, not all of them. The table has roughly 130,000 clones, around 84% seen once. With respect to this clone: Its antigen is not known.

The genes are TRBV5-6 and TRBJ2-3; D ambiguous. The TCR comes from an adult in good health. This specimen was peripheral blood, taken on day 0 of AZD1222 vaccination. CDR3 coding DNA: TGTGCCAGCAGCTTCCGGGCGACACAACTCACAGATACGCAGTATTTT. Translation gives CASSFRATQLTDTQYF.